The 17 T cell receptor beta chains below all came from one sample that was sequenced in a study of tumor and adjacent non-tumor tissue in lung cancer. This sample's RNA came from whole unsorted tissue. The normal lung tissue was taken more than 3 cm from the tumor edge. The library came from three nested PCR rounds adapted from ARM-PCR protocols. TCRdb passed the multiplex PCR reads through MiXCR, listing each CDR3 protein once. The table lists 60,000 to 90,000 distinct CDR3 sequences, 55% to 70% of them singletons. Sequenced input: distant non-tumor lung tissue. These receptors were collected from a woman between 50 and 59 years old with non-small cell lung cancer.

As concerns this clonotype: Compared with germline, one end of the junction differs, possibly owing to a read error. The chain joins TRBV28 to TRBJ1-2, with D uncertain. Germline CDR1 reads MDHEN; CDR2 reads SYDVKM. The CDR3 consists of 16 residues. The CDR3 coding sequence is TGTACCAGCAGTCCCCAGATGACCGCGCTGAGGGAGGGCTACACCTTC. Protein: CTSSPQMTALREGYTF.

Worth noting for this clonotype: One junction end does not reproduce the germline sequence, and a read error may be involved. The chain recombines TRBV20-1 with TRBJ2-5; no clear D gene. Germline CDR1 and CDR2: DFQATT and SNEGSKA (reference sequence). The CDR3 is 14 residues long. The CDR3 nucleotides are TGCAGTGCTAGAGAGGAGACACACGGAGAGATCCAGTACTTC. As protein: CSAREETHGEIQYF.

This clonotype was detected many times. This chain links TRBV24-1 with TRBJ2-3; D unresolved. The ends were cut back, 2 bases at V and 3 bases at J, with 11 bases in the middle. The CDR3 is made up of 15 amino acids. Germline loops: CDR1 KGHDR, CDR2 SFDVKD. The CDR3 reads CATSDSRLGTDTQYF. CDR3 in DNA: TGTGCCACCAGTGATTCTAGGTTGGGTACAGATACGCAGTATTTT.

Comments on this clonotype: A much larger clone lies a single base off, so this may be a read error. The rearrangement links TRBV6-2 or TRBV6-3 to TRBJ2-4; no definite D call. Germline values: CDR1 MNHEY, CDR2 SVGEGT. The V end lost 2 bases, the J end lost 0 bases, and 14 bases lay between the germline ends. This CDR3 contains 17 residues. CDR3 sequence (DNA): TGTGCCAGCAGTTACATCGAGGATGCATTAGCCAAAAACATTCAGTACTTC. Amino acid sequence: CASSYIEDALAKNIQYF.

This chain connects TRBV29-1 to TRBJ2-7; D gene unclear. The germline CDR1 and CDR2 sequences are SQVTM and ANQGSEA. This CDR3 has 13 residues. Between the trimmed V and J ends, which lost 5 bases and 2 bases, there was a span of 13 bases. The CDR3 loop is CSVSSTRPYEQYF. DNA for the CDR3: TGCAGCGTTTCCAGTACGAGGCCCTACGAGCAGTACTTC.

This clonotype appeared many times. This chain uses TRBV24-1 with TRBJ2-6; D not resolved. Germline-derived CDR1 and CDR2 are KGHDR and SFDVKD. This CDR3 is 12 amino acids long. Trimming took 6 bases from V and 4 from J, leaving 3 bases between them. Here the CDR3 reads CATSRGANVLTF. CDR3 DNA sequence: TGTGCCACCAGTCGAGGGGCCAACGTCCTGACTTTC.

V gene TRBV7-3 combines with J gene TRBJ2-1; TRBD2 matches 7 bases. The CDR3 totals 16 residues. Trimming cost V 2 bases and J 8 bases; bases outside gene matches: 12. CDR1 SGHTA and CDR2 FQGTGA come from the germline V gene. The CDR3 reads CASSLFGRPADYEQFF. For the CDR3, the DNA is TGTGCCAGCAGCTTATTCGGGAGGCCCGCGGACTATGAGCAGTTCTTC.

Within the sample, this clonotype is large. The genes are TRBV24-1 and TRBJ2-5, with D possibly matching TRBD1 (6 bases). This CDR3 spans 13 amino acids. CDR1 is KGHDR, CDR2 SFDVKD, per germline. V gave up 1 base and J gave up 11 bases, with 13 bases separating them. Written as DNA, the CDR3 is TGTGCCACCAGTGATTTAACCAATGGACAGCAGTACTTC. This sequence encodes CATSDLTNGQQYF.

The sample holds a few counts of this clonotype. This may stem from a read error, because a much larger clone lies one nucleotide away. This chain joins TRBV5-4 and TRBJ2-1; 8 bases agree with TRBD2. Germline CDR1 and CDR2: SGHNT and YYREEE (reference sequence). With 9 bases clipped from V and 6 bases from J, the junction kept 14 bases outside the gene matches. The CDR3 covers 15 residues. CDR3 region: CATIGFSGTANEQFF. The CDR3 DNA sequence: TGTGCCACCATCGGGTTTAGCGGGACGGCCAATGAGCAGTTCTTC.

This clonotype was found a few times. A much larger clone differs from this one at a single base, so this may be a read error. The chain carries TRBV29-1 and TRBJ1-2, with 9 bases lining up with TRBD1. CDR3 length: 15 amino acids. Germline CDR1 is SQVTM and CDR2 is ANQGSEA. V trimming: 8 bases; J trimming: 5 bases; junction bases outside the gene matches: 15. This CDR3 reads CSIAGGQGVVYGYTF. The CDR3 region has the DNA TGCAGCATTGCGGGGGGACAGGGAGTTGTTTATGGCTACACCTTC.

About this clonotype: This clone may be a read error of a much larger clone one base away. The rearrangement uses TRBV20-1 and TRBJ2-1; D remains unclear. The CDR3 runs to 13 residues. The germline gives CDR1 DFQATT, CDR2 SNEGSKA (reference sequence). Trimming stripped 5 bases from V and 4 bases from J, with 12 bases between. In nucleotides, the CDR3 is TGCAGTGCTCCCTCTGGTGAGTACAATGAGCAGTTCTTC. Protein product: CSAPSGEYNEQFF.

As for this clonotype: Being one base from a much bigger clone, this may be a read error. This chain joins TRBV20-1 and TRBJ2-7; D remains ambiguous. V was cut by 5 bases and J by 0 bases, with 14 bases left in between. The CDR3 length is 14 residues. The germline CDR1 and CDR2 sequences are DFQATT and SNEGSKA (reference sequence). For the CDR3, the DNA is TGCAGTGCTCCTAGGTGGGCGAGCTCCTACGAGCAGTACTTC. It specifies CSAPRWASSYEQYF.

There are many counts of this clonotype. J is TRBJ2-1 and V is TRBV6-2 or TRBV6-3; a weak D match, TRBD1 (5 bases). V was cut by 6 bases and J by 10 bases, with 19 bases left in between. The CDR3 is 14 residues long. The germline CDR1 and CDR2 sequences are MNHEY and SVGEGT. CDR3 region: CASSTSRRSGEQFF. The CDR3 bases are TGTGCCAGCAGCACATCTCGGCGGTCAGGGGAGCAGTTCTTC.

The chain recombines TRBV14 with TRBJ2-7; maybe TRBD2 (5 bases). The CDR3 spans 16 residues. V dropped 4 bases and J dropped 2 bases, with 18 bases sitting between them. Looked up from germline, CDR1 is SGHDN and CDR2 is FVKESK. Here the CDR3 reads CASSPPGGKITYEQYF. The CDR3 DNA reads TGTGCCAGCAGCCCGCCTGGAGGAAAAATAACCTACGAGCAGTACTTC.

On this clonotype: The conserved phenylalanine or tryptophan is not found at the CDR3 terminus, so this likely reflects a read error. This chain uses TRBV20-1 with TRBJ2-5; possibly TRBD1 or TRBD2 for D (5 bases each). The CDR3 extends over 13 amino acids. Germline-derived CDR1 and CDR2 are DFQATT and SNEGSKA (reference sequence). The CDR3 reads CDASTGPQETQYS. Here the CDR3 DNA reads TGCGATGCTAGCACAGGCCCTCAAGAGACCCAGTACTCC.

This clonotype was detected a few times. A much larger clone is a single base away; this may be a read error. The V gene is TRBV20-1, the J gene TRBJ2-7; no definite D call. CDR1 is DFQATT, CDR2 SNEGSKA, per germline (reference sequence). The CDR3 has 13 residues. This CDR3 is CNAIPPWTGEQYF. The CDR3 DNA reads as TGCAATGCGATTCCTCCATGGACGGGCGAGCAGTACTTC.

Remarks on this clonotype: This may be a read error: a much more frequent sequence differs by one nucleotide. This rearrangement joins TRBV20-1 to TRBJ2-1; D may correspond to TRBD1 or TRBD2 (5 bases each). Trimming stripped 0 bases from V and 10 bases from J, with 19 bases between. Germline V lookup: CDR1 DFQATT, CDR2 SNEGSKA (reference sequence). This CDR3 is built from 15 residues. The CDR3 region is CSARDGRGQLKEQFF. DNA of the CDR3: TGCAGTGCTAGAGATGGTCGGGGCCAACTGAAAGAGCAGTTCTTC.